This T cell receptor (beta chain) stems from a study of neurological immune-mediated disorders. Regarding the study as a whole: There was no clinical or MRI feature that was associated with the multiple sclerosis repertoire cluster. Expanded clones shared no identical CDR3 amino acid sequences across subjects, which suggested private TCR-beta repertoires in all groups.

The authors made cDNA by 5'RACE with 10-nucleotide random UMIs. TCRdb independently ran MiXCR on the 5' RACE reads; one entry per CDR3 protein. The table shows 45,000 to 55,000 distinct CDR3 sequences, with roughly 3.8% occurring only once. The CDR3 has 17 residues. V dropped 3 bases and J dropped 0 bases, with 19 bases sitting between them. Germline loops: CDR1 DFQATT, CDR2 SNEGSKA (reference sequence). This clonotype has a count of ten or more. The antigen is not known. This clonotype originated in a man in his 60s with multiple sclerosis. Source material: PBMCs. V and J are TRBV20-1 and TRBJ2-3, with a weak D call TRBD1 (6 bases). The CDR3 bases are TGCAGTGCTAGGAAATCTTCGACAGGCCTAAGCACAGATACGCAGTATTTT. Protein product: CSARKSSTGLSTDTQYF.